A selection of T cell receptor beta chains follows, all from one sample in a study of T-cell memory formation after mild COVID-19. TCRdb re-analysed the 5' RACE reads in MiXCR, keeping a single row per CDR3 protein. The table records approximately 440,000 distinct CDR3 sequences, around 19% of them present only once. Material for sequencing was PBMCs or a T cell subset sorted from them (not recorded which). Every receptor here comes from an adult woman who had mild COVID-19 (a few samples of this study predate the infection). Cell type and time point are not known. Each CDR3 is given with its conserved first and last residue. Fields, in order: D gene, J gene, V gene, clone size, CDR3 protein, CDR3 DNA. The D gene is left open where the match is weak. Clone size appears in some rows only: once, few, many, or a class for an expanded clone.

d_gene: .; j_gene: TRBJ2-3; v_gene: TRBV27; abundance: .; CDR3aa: CASGGYTSTDTQYF; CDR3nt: TGTGCCAGCGGGGGGTACACTAGCACAGATACGCAGTATTTT
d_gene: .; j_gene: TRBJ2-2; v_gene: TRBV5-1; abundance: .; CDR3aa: CASSLVQTPTGELFF; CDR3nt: TGCGCCAGCAGCTTGGTGCAGACACCCACCGGGGAGCTGTTTTTT
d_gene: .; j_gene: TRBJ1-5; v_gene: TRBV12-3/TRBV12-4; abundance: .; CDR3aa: CASSLWQVDQPQHF; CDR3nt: TGTGCCAGCAGTTTATGGCAGGTTGATCAGCCCCAGCATTTT
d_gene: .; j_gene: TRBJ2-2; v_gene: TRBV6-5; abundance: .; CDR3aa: CASGSPTNTGELFF; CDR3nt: TGTGCCAGCGGGAGTCCAACGAACACCGGGGAGCTGTTTTTT
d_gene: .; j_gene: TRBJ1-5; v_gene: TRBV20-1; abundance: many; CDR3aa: CSALDSFSNQPQHF; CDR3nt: TGCAGTGCTTTAGACAGCTTTAGCAATCAGCCCCAGCATTTT
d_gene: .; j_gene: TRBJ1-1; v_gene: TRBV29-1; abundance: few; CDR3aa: CSVEILVGEAFF; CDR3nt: TGCAGCGTTGAAATACTGGTCGGTGAAGCTTTCTTT
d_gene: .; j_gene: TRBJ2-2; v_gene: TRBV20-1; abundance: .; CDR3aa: CSATEAPYSSLGPTGELFF; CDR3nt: TGCAGTGCTACGGAGGCTCCCTACAGTTCACTGGGTCCGACGGGGGAGCTGTTTTTT
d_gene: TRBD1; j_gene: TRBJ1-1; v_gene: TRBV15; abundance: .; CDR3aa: CATSRDGQGARTEAFF; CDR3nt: TGTGCCACCAGCAGAGATGGTCAGGGGGCGAGGACTGAAGCTTTCTTT
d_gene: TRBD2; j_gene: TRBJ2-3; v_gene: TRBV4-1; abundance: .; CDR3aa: CASSPTSGGPSTDTQYF; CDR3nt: TGCGCCAGCAGCCCGACTAGCGGGGGGCCAAGCACAGATACGCAGTATTTT
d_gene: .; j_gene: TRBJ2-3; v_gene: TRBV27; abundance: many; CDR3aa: CASSLARLDTQYF; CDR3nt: TGTGCCAGCAGTCTGGCCCGGTTAGATACGCAGTATTTT
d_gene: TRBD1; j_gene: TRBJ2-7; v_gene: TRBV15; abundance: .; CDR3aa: CATSSQGTGPLYEQYF; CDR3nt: TGTGCCACCAGCTCCCAAGGGACAGGTCCCCTATACGAGCAGTACTTC
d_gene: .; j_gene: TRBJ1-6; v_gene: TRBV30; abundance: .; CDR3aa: CAWTYSYNSPLHF; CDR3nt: TGTGCCTGGACCTACTCCTATAATTCACCCCTCCACTTT
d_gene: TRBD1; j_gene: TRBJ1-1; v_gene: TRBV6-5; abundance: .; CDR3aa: CASIRQGFMNTEAFF; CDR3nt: TGTGCCAGCATCCGACAGGGGTTCATGAACACTGAAGCTTTCTTT
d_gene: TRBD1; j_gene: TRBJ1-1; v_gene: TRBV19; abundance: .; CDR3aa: CASSPGQGAPANTEAFF; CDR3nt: TGTGCCAGTAGTCCCGGACAGGGGGCACCGGCGAACACTGAAGCTTTCTTT
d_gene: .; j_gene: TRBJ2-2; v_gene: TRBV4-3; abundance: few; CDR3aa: CASSPSLRGNTGELFF; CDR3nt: TGCGCCAGCAGCCCAAGTCTCAGGGGAAACACCGGGGAGCTGTTTTTT
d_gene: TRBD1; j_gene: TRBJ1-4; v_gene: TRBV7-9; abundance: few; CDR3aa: CASSPGTVDEKLFF; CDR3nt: TGTGCCAGCAGTCCCGGGACAGTCGATGAAAAACTGTTTTTT
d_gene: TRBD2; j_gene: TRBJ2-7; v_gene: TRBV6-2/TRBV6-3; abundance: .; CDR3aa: CASRTTTGGLSYEQYF; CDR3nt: TGTGCCAGCAGAACCACGACGGGAGGCTTGTCCTACGAGCAGTACTTC
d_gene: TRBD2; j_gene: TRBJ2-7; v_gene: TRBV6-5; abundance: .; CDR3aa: CASSRPGGHEQYF; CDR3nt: TGTGCCAGCAGCCGCCCGGGGGGGCACGAGCAGTACTTC
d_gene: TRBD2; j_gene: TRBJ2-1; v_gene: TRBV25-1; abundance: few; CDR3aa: CASSGGLAGVNEQFF; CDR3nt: TGTGCCAGCAGTGGCGGACTAGCGGGAGTTAATGAGCAGTTCTTC
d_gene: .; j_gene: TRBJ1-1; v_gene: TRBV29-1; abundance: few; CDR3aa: CSARVGFGTEAFF; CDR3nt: TGCAGCGCCAGGGTCGGTTTTGGCACTGAAGCTTTCTTT
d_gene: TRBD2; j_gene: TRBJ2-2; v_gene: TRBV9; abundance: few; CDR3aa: CASSVDGGLATGELFF; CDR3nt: TGTGCCAGCAGCGTAGACGGGGGGTTGGCCACCGGGGAGCTGTTTTTT
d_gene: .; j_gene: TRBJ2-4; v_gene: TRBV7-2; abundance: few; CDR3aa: CASSQRQSENIQYF; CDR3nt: TGTGCCAGCAGCCAAAGACAGAGCGAAAACATTCAGTACTTC
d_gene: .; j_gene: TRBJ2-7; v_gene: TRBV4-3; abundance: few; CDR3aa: CASSQEGAVEQYF; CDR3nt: TGCGCCAGCAGCCAAGAGGGGGCGGTTGAGCAGTACTTC
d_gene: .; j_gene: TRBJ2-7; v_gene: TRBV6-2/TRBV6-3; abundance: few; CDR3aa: CASSRPSRDHGGYEQYF; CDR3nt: TGTGCCAGCAGCCGACCCTCGAGGGATCATGGAGGTTACGAGCAGTACTTC
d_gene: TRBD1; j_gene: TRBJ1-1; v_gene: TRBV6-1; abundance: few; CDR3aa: CASSERTGGKAEAFF; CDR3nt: TGTGCCAGCAGTGAAAGGACAGGGGGCAAAGCTGAAGCTTTCTTT
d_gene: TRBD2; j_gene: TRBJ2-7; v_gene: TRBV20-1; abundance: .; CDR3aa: CSAPRSGGNEQYF; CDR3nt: TGCAGTGCGCCCAGGAGCGGGGGTAACGAGCAGTACTTC
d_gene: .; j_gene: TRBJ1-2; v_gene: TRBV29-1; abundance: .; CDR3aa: CSVVEGSISGYTF; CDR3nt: TGCAGCGTTGTTGAGGGTTCGATCAGCGGCTACACCTTC
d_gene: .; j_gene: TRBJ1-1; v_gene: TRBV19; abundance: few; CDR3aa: CASSTLRQVNTEAFF; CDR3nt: TGTGCCAGTAGTACATTGCGACAGGTTAACACTGAAGCTTTCTTT
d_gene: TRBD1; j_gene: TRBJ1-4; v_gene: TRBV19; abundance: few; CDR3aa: CASRGQGVEKLFF; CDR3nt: TGTGCCAGTAGGGGACAGGGAGTTGAAAAACTGTTTTTT
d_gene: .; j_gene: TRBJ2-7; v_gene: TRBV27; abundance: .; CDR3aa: CASRAIVQDPSYEQYF; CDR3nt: TGTGCCAGCAGGGCGATCGTACAGGATCCCTCCTACGAGCAGTACTTC
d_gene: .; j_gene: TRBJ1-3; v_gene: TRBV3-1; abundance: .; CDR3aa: CASSRDGDSGNTIYF; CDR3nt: TGTGCCAGCAGCCGTGACGGAGATTCTGGAAACACCATATATTTT
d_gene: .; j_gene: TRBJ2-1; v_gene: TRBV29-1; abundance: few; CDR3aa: CSVEGLASYNEQFF; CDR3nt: TGCAGCGTTGAGGGGCTAGCCTCCTACAATGAGCAGTTCTTC
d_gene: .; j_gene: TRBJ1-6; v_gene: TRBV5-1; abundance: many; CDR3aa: CASSPSTENSPLHF; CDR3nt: TGCGCCAGCAGCCCGTCGACGGAGAATTCACCCCTCCACTTT
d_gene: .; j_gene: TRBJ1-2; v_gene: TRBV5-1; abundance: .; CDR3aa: CASSSEHSGTFLGVGYGYTF; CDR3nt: TGCGCCAGCAGCTCGGAACATTCCGGGACATTTCTGGGAGTAGGGTATGGCTACACCTTC
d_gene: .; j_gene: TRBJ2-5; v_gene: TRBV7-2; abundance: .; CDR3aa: CASSLSFGGETQYF; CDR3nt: TGTGCCAGCAGCTTAAGCTTCGGGGGAGAGACCCAGTACTTC
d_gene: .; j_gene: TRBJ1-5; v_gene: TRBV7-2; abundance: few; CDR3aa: CASSAGDIRAQHF; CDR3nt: TGTGCCAGCAGCGCCGGAGACATCCGGGCCCAGCATTTT
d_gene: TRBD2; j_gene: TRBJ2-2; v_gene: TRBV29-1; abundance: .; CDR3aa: CSVSPSGSPIRELFF; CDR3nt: TGCAGCGTAAGCCCTAGCGGGAGCCCGATTAGGGAGCTGTTTTTT
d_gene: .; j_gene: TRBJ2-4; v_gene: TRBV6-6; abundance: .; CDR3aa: CASSYSEMAEYF; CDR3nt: TGTGCCAGCAGTTACTCAGAAATGGCCGAGTACTTC
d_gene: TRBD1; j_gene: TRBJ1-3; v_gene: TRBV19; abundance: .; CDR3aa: CASKAYDRDGNTIYF; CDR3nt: TGTGCCAGTAAAGCCTACGACAGGGACGGAAACACCATATATTTT
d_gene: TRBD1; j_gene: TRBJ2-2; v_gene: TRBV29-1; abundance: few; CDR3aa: CSARQGAINTGELFF; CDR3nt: TGCAGCGCAAGACAGGGGGCCATTAACACCGGGGAGCTGTTTTTT
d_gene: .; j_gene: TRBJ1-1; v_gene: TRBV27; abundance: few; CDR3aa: CASTIRWGNTEAFF; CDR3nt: TGTGCCAGCACTATAAGGTGGGGGAACACTGAAGCTTTCTTT
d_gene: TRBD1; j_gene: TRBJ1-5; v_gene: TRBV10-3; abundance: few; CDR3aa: CAISDGTGLSNQPQHF; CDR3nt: TGTGCCATCAGTGACGGGACAGGGTTAAGCAATCAGCCCCAGCATTTT
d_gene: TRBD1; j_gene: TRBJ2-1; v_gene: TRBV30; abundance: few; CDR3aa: CAWSPDRGRSEQFF; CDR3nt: TGTGCCTGGAGCCCGGACAGGGGGCGAAGTGAGCAGTTCTTC
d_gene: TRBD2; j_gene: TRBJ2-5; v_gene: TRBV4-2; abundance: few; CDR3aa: CASSQEMTALAGAAQETQYF; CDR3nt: TGTGCCAGCAGCCAAGAAATGACTGCACTAGCGGGGGCGGCTCAAGAGACCCAGTACTTC
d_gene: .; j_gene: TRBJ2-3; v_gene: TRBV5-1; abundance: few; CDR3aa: CASSLAGGGATDTQYF; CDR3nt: TGCGCCAGCAGCTTGGCAGGTGGGGGGGCCACAGATACGCAGTATTTT